The 25 T cell receptor beta chains given below trace back to one sample, sequenced in a study of T-cell reconstitution after alpha-beta-depleted transplantation in children. Unique molecular identifiers were incorporated when the TCRbeta library was constructed. TCRdb analysed the PCR reads with MiXCR anew, one entry per CDR3 protein. The table has over 150,000 distinct CDR3 sequences, around 10% seen once. The sample here was PBMCs, taken before TCRalphabeta/CD19-depleted stem cell transplant. The receptor set was obtained from a boy aged 2 to 10 with acute myeloid leukemia, due to receive a stem cell transplant.

In this sample, this clonotype turned up many times. This chain connects TRBV3-1 to TRBJ2-5, with D unclear. Germline lookup yields CDR1 LGHDT and CDR2 YNNKEL (reference sequence). The V gene lost 0 bases and the J gene lost 2 bases, with 7 bases spanning the gap. This CDR3 region has 14 residues. The CDR3 region is CASSQDLGQETQYF. The CDR3 nucleotides read TGTGCCAGCAGCCAAGATCTGGGTCAAGAGACCCAGTACTTC.

This clonotype was recorded at least ten times. The V call is TRBV15, the J call TRBJ2-1; TRBD2 agrees at 7 bases. This CDR3 comprises 14 residues. The V segment lost 8 bases and the J segment 7 bases; nucleotides outside the gene matches: 11. CDR1 and CDR2 from the germline V gene are LNHNV and YYDKDF (reference sequence). The CDR3 nucleotides read TGTGCCACCGACAGTCAGCGGGAATCAAATGAGCAGTTCTTC. Amino acids: CATDSQRESNEQFF.

The chain combines TRBV7-9 with TRBJ2-5; 9 bases align to TRBD2. J was trimmed by 6 bases and V by 9 bases; bases with no gene match: 8. The V gene's germline CDR1 is SEHNR and CDR2 FQNEAQ (reference sequence). The CDR3 is 13 amino acids. CDR3 nucleotides: TGTGCCAGGGGCGGCGGGAGGGGGAAGACCCAGTACTTC. It is translated as CARGGGRGKTQYF.

The sample holds many counts of this clonotype. CDR3 in DNA: TGTGCCAGCAGGGAGGCTAGCGGGAGTCAAGAGACCCAGTACTTC. This encodes CASREASGSQETQYF. The chain uses TRBV3-1 and TRBJ2-5; 10 bases fit TRBD2. CDR1 is LGHDT, CDR2 YNNKEL, per germline (reference sequence). There are 15 residues in the CDR3. J gave up 2 bases and V 6 bases, and 6 bases lay outside the gene matches.

This clonotype was seen many times. J is TRBJ1-1 and V is TRBV11-2, with unresolved D. V lost 5 bases and J lost 7, with 8 bases in between. CDR3 length: 11 residues. Germline V gene lookup returns CDR1 SGHAT and CDR2 FQNNGV. The CDR3 nucleotides read TGTGCCAGCAGCCAACCAGATGAAGCTTTCTTT. Residues: CASSQPDEAFF.

This clonotype was found many times. As DNA, the CDR3 is TGCGCCAGCAGCTTGGGGCCAGATAATGAAAAACTGTTTTTT. It codes for CASSLGPDNEKLFF. The rearrangement uses TRBV5-1 and TRBJ1-4, with D unresolved. The CDR3 runs 14 residues. CDR1 SGHRS and CDR2 YFSETQ come from the germline V gene. V shed 0 bases and J shed 4 bases, with 7 bases lying between them.

In this sample, this clonotype turned up many times. The chain is built from TRBV12-3 or TRBV12-4 and TRBJ1-3, with D unclear. V lost 7 bases to trimming and J lost 1 base, with 11 bases between them. The CDR3 totals 14 residues. CDR3 coding DNA: TGTGCCAGCATTCCAGAGGTTTCTGGAAACACCATATATTTT. This gives the protein CASIPEVSGNTIYF.

This clonotype was seen ten or more times. The V call is TRBV20-1, the J call TRBJ2-3; D gene ambiguous. The CDR3 totals 13 residues. Germline CDR1 and CDR2: DFQATT and SNEGSKA (reference sequence). Between the trimmed V and J ends, which lost 2 bases and 5 bases, there was a span of 11 bases. For the CDR3, the DNA is TGCAGTGCTAGACGCCAGCCCCGAGATACGCAGTATTTT. Protein sequence: CSARRQPRDTQYF.

This clonotype was seen many times. The CDR3 nucleotides read TGTGCCAGCAGCTTAGGTGGAGGCTTGAGTTCACCCCTCCACTTT. Translating it yields CASSLGGGLSSPLHF. The rearrangement joins TRBV7-2 to TRBJ1-6; no clear D gene. The germline CDR1 and CDR2 sequences are SGHTA and FQGNSA. The CDR3 consists of 15 residues. V dropped 1 base and J dropped 9 bases, with 13 bases sitting between them. Using reference TRBV7-2 and TRBJ1-6 for the parts outside the CDR3, the full variable domain is GAGVSQSPSNKVTEKGKDVELRCDPISGHTALYWYRQSLGQGLEFLIYFQGNSAPDKSGLPSDRFSAERTGGSVSTLTIQRTQQEDSAVYLCASSLGGGLSSPLHFGNGTRLTVT.

This clonotype occurred many times. V usage is TRBV7-9 and J usage is TRBJ2-5; D is perhaps TRBD2 (6 bases). The V gene lost 2 bases and the J gene lost 4 bases, with 8 bases spanning the gap. The CDR3 length is 13 residues. In germline, CDR1 is SEHNR, CDR2 FQNEAQ (reference sequence). The CDR3 bases are TGTGCCAGCAGCTTATTCGGGGGAGAGACCCAGTACTTC. Protein: CASSLFGGETQYF.

At least ten counts were recorded for this clonotype. The chain is built from TRBV5-1 and TRBJ2-2; D might be TRBD1 (6 bases). V was trimmed by 6 bases and J by 6 bases, leaving 21 bases between them. Per the germline V gene, CDR1 is SGHRS and CDR2 is YFSETQ. CDR3 length: 16 amino acids. CDR3 sequence reads: CASTSPSWQGPGELFF. The CDR3 DNA is TGCGCCAGCACATCCCCCTCGTGGCAGGGGCCCGGGGAGCTGTTTTTT.

This clonotype has a single count. A much larger clone is a single base away; this may be a read error. This chain connects TRBV20-1 to TRBJ1-1; 9 bases map to TRBD1. V trimming: 3 bases; J trimming: 7 bases; junction bases outside the gene matches: 12. Germline assignment: CDR1 DFQATT and CDR2 SNEGSKA (reference sequence). CDR3 length: 15 amino acids. CDR3 DNA: TGCAGTGCTAGCGAAGTCCAAACAGGGGGCAATGAAGCTTTCTTT. Translated, it gives CSASEVQTGGNEAFF.

In this sample, this clonotype turned up many times. The chain is built from TRBV5-5 and TRBJ2-2; weak D call: TRBD1 (7 bases). The CDR3 runs to 17 residues. Trimming stripped 5 bases from V and 3 bases from J, with 20 bases between. Germline loops: CDR1 SGHKS, CDR2 YYEKEE (reference sequence). The CDR3 loop reads CASSDGMWRGHTGELFF. For the CDR3, the DNA is TGTGCCAGCAGTGATGGGATGTGGAGGGGGCACACCGGGGAGCTGTTTTTT.

V usage is TRBV29-1 and J usage is TRBJ1-4, with 9 bases that match TRBD1. The length of the CDR3 is 14 residues. The V gene end was trimmed by 8 bases and the J gene end by 6 bases; junction bases not matched to a gene: 10. Germline V gene sequence: CDR1 SQVTM, CDR2 ANQGSEA. CDR3 DNA: TGCAGCATTCTTAACCGGACAGGGGATGAAAAACTGTTTTTT. Translated: CSILNRTGDEKLFF.

In its sample, this clonotype was seen many times. The chain joins TRBV14 to TRBJ1-5; D possibly corresponds to TRBD1 (6 bases). CDR3 length equals 13 residues. CDR1 is SGHDN, CDR2 FVKESK, per germline. Trimming took 3 bases from V and 7 from J, leaving 10 bases between them. The CDR3 loop reads CASSQGGLQPQHF. Written as DNA, the CDR3 is TGTGCCAGCAGCCAGGGGGGCTTGCAGCCCCAGCATTTT.

Only a few counts were recorded for this clonotype. The junction departs from the called germline gene at one end, perhaps through a read error. This sequence joins TRBV3-1 and TRBJ2-5, with TRBD1 matching over 11 bases. CDR1 is LGHDT, CDR2 YNNKEL, per germline (reference sequence). The CDR3 has 18 amino acids. CDR3 DNA sequence: TGTGCCTGCAGCCAAGAGTGGACAGGGGGCAAGTACCAAGAGACCCAGTACTTC. Translation gives CACSQEWTGGKYQETQYF.

This clonotype was recorded at least ten times. The chain couples TRBV20-1 to TRBJ1-3; D unclear. With 7 bases removed from V and 0 bases from J, the gap between germline ends came to 13 bases. The CDR3 totals 14 residues. CDR1 and CDR2 (germline): DFQATT, SNEGSKA (reference sequence). The CDR3 loop reads CSGAGSDSGNTIYF. The DNA of the CDR3 is TGCAGTGGGGCGGGGTCCGACTCTGGAAACACCATATATTTT.

This clonotype has ten or more counts. The chain carries TRBV25-1 and TRBJ1-3; D is uncertain. V was trimmed by 2 bases and J by 3 bases, leaving 8 bases between them. CDR3 length: 14 amino acids. The V gene's germline CDR1 is MGHDK and CDR2 SYGVNS. The CDR3 DNA reads as TGTGCCAGCAGTGAAACAGTCTATGGAAACACCATATATTTT. Its protein is CASSETVYGNTIYF.

This clonotype was picked up many times. The rearrangement joins TRBV9 to TRBJ2-2, with D maybe TRBD1 (6 bases). This CDR3 spans 14 amino acids. Trimming left V 4 bases short and J 4 bases short, with 11 bases between. Germline V gene lookup returns CDR1 SGDLS and CDR2 YYNGEE. The DNA of the CDR3 is TGTGCCAGCAGCCTAGGGGGAATCACCGGGGAGCTGTTTTTT. Its protein product is CASSLGGITGELFF.

This clonotype was counted at least ten times. The genes are TRBV27 and TRBJ2-1; TRBD2 agrees at 14 bases. The V gene's germline CDR1 is MNHEY and CDR2 SMNVEV (reference sequence). The CDR3 runs to 16 residues. Trimming cost V 6 bases and J 4 bases; bases outside gene matches: 5. CDR3 nucleotides: TGTGCCAGCAGCCGGGGACTAGCGGGAGCTTACAATGAGCAGTTCTTC. Translated, it gives CASSRGLAGAYNEQFF.

Many counts were recorded for this clonotype. The chain is built from TRBV10-3 and TRBJ1-1; D uncertain. The length of the CDR3 is 17 residues. The V end was cut by 0 bases, the J end by 1 base, with 15 bases between. Germline V gives CDR1 ENHRY, CDR2 SYGVKD. The CDR3 spells CAISESGLGSSNTEAFF. The CDR3 DNA reads as TGTGCCATCAGTGAGTCGGGTTTGGGCAGTTCGAACACTGAAGCTTTCTTT.

In this sample, this clonotype turned up many times. This chain connects TRBV7-9 to TRBJ2-5; tentative D call: TRBD1 (5 bases). CDR1 is SEHNR, CDR2 FQNEAQ, per germline (reference sequence). CDR3 length: 13 amino acids. Trimming removed 5 bases at V and 1 base at J, with 8 bases between. This chain's CDR3 is CASSLRGQETQYF. For the CDR3, the DNA is TGTGCCAGCAGCCTTAGGGGCCAAGAGACCCAGTACTTC.

This clonotype has a count of ten or more. The CDR3 sequence: CATRGSGLYGYTF. The CDR3 DNA follows: TGCGCCACACGAGGGAGCGGACTCTATGGCTACACCTTC. The chain links TRBV5-1 to TRBJ1-2; no definite D call. Trimming pared 9 bases from V and 4 bases from J, leaving 16 bases between. Germline V gives CDR1 SGHRS, CDR2 YFSETQ. The CDR3 is made up of 13 amino acids.

Many counts were recorded for this clonotype. CDR3 residues: CASSQFAGGNYEQYF. For the CDR3, the DNA is TGTGCCAGCAGCCAGTTTGCGGGAGGTAACTACGAGCAGTACTTC. This chain connects TRBV3-1 to TRBJ2-7; 8 bases map to TRBD2. V was pared by 3 bases and J by 3 bases, with 7 bases of the junction left unmatched. This CDR3 is 15 amino acids long. The germline V gene has CDR1 LGHDT and CDR2 YNNKEL (reference sequence).

The chain has TRBV5-5 and TRBJ2-7, with D uncertain. Between the trimmed V and J ends, which lost 0 bases and 7 bases, there was a span of 14 bases. Germline CDR1 SGHKS, CDR2 YYEKEE (reference sequence). This CDR3 contains 14 residues. CDR3 residues: CASSLDSYGLEQYF. DNA for the CDR3: TGTGCCAGCAGCTTGGACAGCTATGGGTTGGAGCAGTACTTC.